This T cell receptor beta chain emerged from a study of blood T cell repertoires in COVID-19 (dated by TCRdb to the early 2020s). For the study in its entirety: Samples covering the acute and convalescent phases of COVID-19 were provided by collaborators in the United States, Italy and Spain. The prospective study material was composed of cDNA or gDNA derived from T cells, B-cell-depleted T cells, or PBMCs. The dataset comprised deeply sampled blood TCRbeta repertoires from subjects exposed to, actively infected with, or recovered from COVID-19. A freely available public database, intended as a resource for researchers studying the immune response to SARS-CoV-2, is where the repertoires were released. The samples were drawn from the first 160 participants of the ongoing ImmuneRACE study and from under 1,500 subjects provided by 6 global collaborators. Sample metadata almost always included a de-identified subject ID, COVID-19 status, age in years and sex. Where available, HLA class I and class II types were taken from metadata supplied by the sample provider and were not determined by assay-based typing. Overall study results and their limits: Clinical and demographic metadata were provided uncurated, with the amount varying by source and participant.

Details on this clone: Its antigen is currently not known. No much larger clonotype is one base removed from it; base qualities were not supplied.

CDR1 MNHEY and CDR2 SVGAGI were looked up in the germline V gene. V is trimmed back by 6 bases and J by 3 bases, and the junction contains 8 bases that no gene match accounts for. Its CDR3 holds 14 amino acids, cysteine through phenylalanine. Only the CDR3 region is kept as DNA, spanning 42 bases read in frame from base 1. TCRbeta CDR3 regions were amplified from genomic DNA using the immunoSEQ Assay, a bias-controlled multiplex PCR. As for the original processing: The number of nucleated cells in each sample was estimated by amplification of reference gene primers within the assay. To quantify the absolute abundance of each unique TCRbeta CDR3 rearrangement, sequence reads were collapsed and filtered. For each sample, productive Simpson clonality was calculated as the square root of Simpson's diversity index across productive rearrangements. Held by TCRdb, this immuneACCESS table contains in-frame sequences only and omits some clones. Under half of the omission traces to an unresolved V gene where checked; the cause of the rest is unknown. V and J calls and clone size are as listed in that table; D and trimming were resolved from the DNA. The sample includes some 170,000 clones, with about 80% observed a single time. The biggest ten clones account for less than 30% of the sample.

Each collaborating institution followed its own protocols to collect whole blood in K2EDTA tubes. Collaborator samples were shipped for TCRbeta analysis as frozen whole blood, isolated PBMCs, or DNA extracted from either sample type. Sequencing was done on a sample of peripheral blood. This clonotype originated in a woman in her 70s with acute or convalescent COVID-19. The sequence is built from TRBV6-5 and TRBJ2-7; TRBD2 agrees with 7 junctional bases. This receptor has the CDR3 CASRDVGGLYEQYF. In nucleotides, the sequence is TGTGCCAGCAGAGATGTGGGAGGGCTCTACGAGCAGTACTTC.